The rows below give T cell receptor beta chains drawn from one sample of a study of CD8 T cells in ankylosing spondylitis. TCRdb passed the 5' RACE reads through MiXCR, listing each CDR3 protein once. The data contain about 300,000 distinct CDR3 sequences, roughly 11% of them singletons. The sample comprised blood, either unsorted or a sorted T cell fraction (not recorded which). These receptors were collected from a female donor with ankylosing spondylitis or in good health (not recorded which). The CDR3 runs from the conserved cysteine through the conserved F or W. Each record gives: clone size, V gene, D gene, J gene, CDR3 DNA, CDR3 protein. D genes are given only for firm matches. Clone size, where shown, is once, few, many, or a class for clones that have expanded.

few	TRBV12-3/TRBV12-4	.	TRBJ2-5	TGTGCCAGCAGTTTAGGGTTCCGGTCCGGGGAAGAGACCCAGTACTTC	CASSLGFRSGEETQYF
many	TRBV7-6	.	TRBJ2-3	TGTGCCAGCAGCTTTAGGTCTGTGCCCCGCAGCACAGATACGCAGTATTTT	CASSFRSVPRSTDTQYF
many	TRBV5-5	TRBD2	TRBJ2-1	TGTGCCAGCAGCTTGGGAACTAGCGGGACGGGAGAGCAGTTCTTC	CASSLGTSGTGEQFF
many	TRBV6-1	TRBD1	TRBJ1-1	TGTGCCAGCAGTCATCCCAGGGGGGGGCGGACTGAAGCTTTCTTT	CASSHPRGGRTEAFF
many	TRBV27	.	TRBJ1-2	TGTGCCATCAAAACGCCAAGTCATGGCTACACCTTC	CAIKTPSHGYTF
many	TRBV20-1	TRBD2	TRBJ2-7	TGCAGTGCTCCCGCTGGGAGGGCCTGGAACTACGAGCAGTACTTC	CSAPAGRAWNYEQYF
many	TRBV20-1	TRBD1	TRBJ1-5	TGCAGTGCTAGACCCTGGACAGGGACTAGCAATCAGCCCCAGCATTTT	CSARPWTGTSNQPQHF
few	TRBV10-3	TRBD2	TRBJ2-1	TGTGCCACCCGGCTCCCCGGGGGGGATGAGCAGTTCTTC	CATRLPGGDEQFF
few	TRBV3-1	TRBD1	TRBJ1-1	TGTGCCAGCAGCCCCGAGGACAGGGGACGGGACACTGAAGCTTTCTTT	CASSPEDRGRDTEAFF
many	TRBV6-5	TRBD2	TRBJ2-1	TGTGCCAGCAGTTACAGTAGCGGGAGGAGGTACAATGAGCAGTTCTTC	CASSYSSGRRYNEQFF
.	TRBV7-9	.	TRBJ2-3	TGTGCCAGCAGCTTCAGAACAGATACGCAGTATTTT	CASSFRTDTQYF
many	TRBV20-1	.	TRBJ1-3	TGCAGTGCGCTCACCGACAGCTCTGGAAACACCATATATTTT	CSALTDSSGNTIYF
many	TRBV10-3	.	TRBJ2-1	TGTGCCATCAAGAGGGTGGATAATGAGCAGTTCTTC	CAIKRVDNEQFF
many	TRBV27	.	TRBJ2-2	TGTGCCAGCGGTCGCAAGGGGCTTTCGAACACCGGGGAGCTGTTTTTT	CASGRKGLSNTGELFF
many	TRBV20-1	.	TRBJ2-4	TGCAGTGCCCGTCCGGGCCCTCTTCTAGCCAAAAACATTCAGTACTTC	CSARPGPLLAKNIQYF
many	TRBV20-1	TRBD1	TRBJ1-5	TGCAGTGGCAGGAGACAGGGGGCGAACAATCAGCCCCAGCATTTT	CSGRRQGANNQPQHF
many	TRBV20-1	TRBD2	TRBJ2-1	TGCAGTGCTAGAGACCTGGGAGCGGGAGTCGGGTACAATGAGCAGTTCTTC	CSARDLGAGVGYNEQFF
few	TRBV5-6	TRBD1	TRBJ1-2	TGTGCCAGCAGCTTACGACAGGGAGCCCTCAACACCTTC	CASSLRQGALNTF
many	TRBV5-1	.	TRBJ1-2	TGCGCCACCTCGAAGCGGGGGAACTATGGCTACACCTTC	CATSKRGNYGYTF
many	TRBV15	TRBD2	TRBJ2-1	TGTGCCACCAGCAGAGATCTAGGGACTATCTACAATGAGCAGTTCTTC	CATSRDLGTIYNEQFF
.	TRBV20-1	.	TRBJ1-5	TGCAGTGCTTGGGACAGCAATCAGCCCCAGCATTTT	CSAWDSNQPQHF
many	TRBV5-1	.	TRBJ2-3	TGCGCCAGCAGCTCAACAGGACTACCCACAGATACGCAGTATTTT	CASSSTGLPTDTQYF
many	TRBV20-1	.	TRBJ2-5	TGCAGTGCTAGAGGGGCCGCGAATAGCGAAGAGACCCAGTACTTC	CSARGAANSEETQYF
few	TRBV28	.	TRBJ2-5	TGTGCCAGCAGTTTTCGTGCTGTGTCTGAGACCCAGTACTTC	CASSFRAVSETQYF
.	TRBV28	.	TRBJ2-7	TGTGCCAGCAGGCGGGGACAGATGTCAGAGCAGTACTTC	CASRRGQMSEQYF
.	TRBV28	.	TRBJ2-5	TGTGCCGCCGGTGGGTGGGGAGGAGAGACCCAGTACTTC	CAAGGWGGETQYF
many	TRBV9	TRBD1	TRBJ2-1	TGTGCCAGCAGCGTAGGGCAGGGGGAGTTCTATGAGCAGTTCTTC	CASSVGQGEFYEQFF
few	TRBV12-3/TRBV12-4	TRBD1	TRBJ2-1	TGTGCCAGCACCAGAGGGACCGGGACAGGGGGCAATGAGCAGTTCTTC	CASTRGTGTGGNEQFF
.	TRBV7-2	.	TRBJ2-5	TGTGCCAGCAGCTTCAGGGTCCTTCGGGAGACCCAGTACTTC	CASSFRVLRETQYF
.	TRBV9	TRBD2	TRBJ2-7	TGTGCCAGCAGCGTAGGGCTAGCGGGACTTAGCGAGCAGTACTTC	CASSVGLAGLSEQYF
.	TRBV27	.	TRBJ1-6	TGTGCCAGCAGTCTCCGGCGGGGAATGGATTCACCCCTCCACTTT	CASSLRRGMDSPLHF
few	TRBV20-1	TRBD1	TRBJ2-1	TGCAGTGCTAGAGCCGGGACAGGTCTAGGAGAGCAGTTCTTC	CSARAGTGLGEQFF
few	TRBV12-3/TRBV12-4	TRBD1	TRBJ2-7	TGTGCCAGCAGCCACCAACAGGGGAGCTACGAGCAGTACTTC	CASSHQQGSYEQYF
few	TRBV7-2	.	TRBJ2-3	TGTGCCAGCAGAAAGAGACTTACTAGCACAGATACGCAGTATTTT	CASRKRLTSTDTQYF
few	TRBV18	TRBD2	TRBJ2-1	TGTGCCAGCGCTTCAACTAGCGGATTATCCCGCTCCTACAATGAGCAGTTCTTC	CASASTSGLSRSYNEQFF
.	TRBV20-1	TRBD2	TRBJ2-2	TGCTGTGCCAAAAAACCGGGACTAGATCTAGCCGGGGAGCTGTTTTTT	CCAKKPGLDLAGELFF
many	TRBV11-2	TRBD2	TRBJ2-3	TGTGCCAGCAGCATAAGCGGGAGTGTTTTTAATACGCAGTATTTT	CASSISGSVFNTQYF
many	TRBV28	.	TRBJ2-1	TGTGCCAGCAGATTGGGTATCTCCTACAATGAGCAGTTCTTC	CASRLGISYNEQFF
many	TRBV7-2	.	TRBJ2-1	TGTGCCAGCAGCCTGAGCCCTAGTGGGAACAAATACAATGAGCAGTTCTTC	CASSLSPSGNKYNEQFF
many	TRBV7-8	TRBD1	TRBJ2-1	TGTGCCAGCAGCTTAGGGACAGGGCTCTACAATGAGCAGTTCTTC	CASSLGTGLYNEQFF
.	TRBV19	TRBD1	TRBJ1-1	TGTGCCAGTACGGACAGGGGCCGTTTTGGGGCTGAAGCTTTCTTT	CASTDRGRFGAEAFF
.	TRBV5-1	TRBD1	TRBJ2-3	TGCGCCAGCAGCTTGGTTCCTTCGGACAGGGTCGTTACCACAGATACGCAGTATTTT	CASSLVPSDRVVTTDTQYF